The TCR beta chain described here comes from a study of blood T cells in healthy people across ages (dated by TCRdb to between 2014 and 2016). Regarding the complete study: In model experiments, template switching captured about one uniquely barcoded TCR beta cDNA molecule for every two T cells. To track age-related changes in TCR beta repertoire diversity, the study relied on deep sequencing normalized with unique cDNA molecular identifiers. The donors were divided into four age groups: young (average approximately 16 years), middle-aged (almost 40), aged (about 60) and long-lived (around 80). Two additional independent replicas of 1 million unique cDNA reads from the same blood draw were analyzed for two donors (one aged 18 to 30 and one aged 80 or older). To avoid experimental bias, donors of different ages were distributed randomly across sequencing lanes.

Inclusive of the bounding cysteine and phenylalanine, the CDR3 is 18 residues long. Only the CDR3 DNA stays, 54 bases, in frame from base 1. Trimming at the junction amounts to 0 bases on V and 0 bases on J, and the germline ends lie 16 bases apart. The CDR1 and CDR2 encoded by the germline V gene are LGHNA and YNFKEQ. The research as a whole found: There was a strong correlation between observed TCR beta diversity and the percentage of naive T cells measured by flow cytometry. Observed TCR beta diversity per million T cells fell roughly linearly with age, and a significant reduction was already apparent by age roughly 41. Conclusive comparison of naive and antigen-experienced compartments was prevented by the profiling of bulk unsorted PBMCs. Estimates of total diversity based on one million sequenced T cells were considered lower bounds and underestimates. Because the CMV infection status of the donors was unknown, age-related changes in expanded clonotypes may potentially have been confounded. Compared with the aged group, more naive CD4+ T cells, fewer expanded clones and increased TCR diversity were shown by the long-lived group, suggesting age selection.

The donors were a few dozen Caucasian individuals from Russia, aged about 6 to 100 years, who were systemically healthy. Roughly 9.5 milliliters of peripheral blood were drawn from each donor into EDTA-treated Vacutainer tubes. PBMCs were isolated by Ficoll-Paque density-gradient centrifugation, with at least 6.5 million obtained per sample. Trizol reagent was used to extract total RNA from PBMCs, with at least 6 micrograms per sample. For every donor, an aliquot of PBMCs went through flow cytometry to measure the percentages of naive CD45RAhigh/CD27high T cells. This clonotype was seen just once. No antigen is known for it. No much larger clonotype is one base removed from it; base qualities were not supplied. The library was obtained by 5' RACE. The sequencing machine was an Illumina HiSeq 2500. A second PCR of 7 to 11 cycles was performed with a sample-barcoded 5' primer and a J-beta primer mix. Each TCR beta cDNA molecule received a unique molecular identifier from a template-switch 5' adaptor carrying 12 random nucleotides. At least 3 million CDR3-containing paired-end reads were obtained from each sample. First-strand cDNA was synthesized from all RNA with the Mint cDNA synthesis kit, primed by a TRBC-specific oligonucleotide. After uracil-DNA glycosylase treatment, a first 18-cycle PCR used universal primers M1SS and BC2_uni_R on all cDNA. The authors' analysis ran thus. For normalization, 1 million high-quality reads were randomly selected from each sample, with every read carrying a distinct molecular identifier. Instead of being binned into consensus sequences, reads that shared molecular identifiers were thrown out. CDR3 identification, clonotype clustering and error correction used MiTCR with a Q25 quality threshold and the strictest error-elimination algorithm. Lower-bound total TCR beta diversity was estimated with a nonparametric unseen species model using Euler transformation. TCRdb reanalyzed the raw reads on its own, using fastp at Q25 for trimming and MiXCR for clone calling, and kept in-frame beta chains. Every CDR3 protein is listed once, alongside the most common genes and DNA of its rows. TCRdb's processing, not the authors', yielded these V and J calls. The sample records 600,000 to 1,000,000 distinct CDR3 sequences, about 62% of which are singletons. About 20% of the sample is held by the ten biggest clonotypes.

This TCR was recovered from a man aged 30-40 years in good health. The chain uses TRBV4-2 and TRBJ2-3; the D gene is perhaps TRBD1, from 6 matching bases. Sequenced material: blood. In nucleotides, the sequence is TGTGCCAGCAGCCAAGAATGGGGGACAAGGAGCAGCACAGATACGCAGTATTTT. This codes for CASSQEWGTRSSTDTQYF.